This T cell receptor (beta chain) was observed in a study of identical twins. Regarding the study as a whole: Twins shared beta out-of-frame sequences in excess, but this excess was weaker. In cord blood, abundant beta clonotypes had fewer insertions; memory showed no trend.

This clonotype was recorded a few times. Its specificity is not known. The CDR3 length is 15 residues. The germline gives CDR1 SGHDT, CDR2 YYEEEE. With V trimmed by 2 bases and J by 8 bases, 6 bases remained unmatched. The cDNA had a unique molecular identifier and a template-switch universal primer site. TCRdb analysed the 5' RACE reads with MiXCR anew, one entry per CDR3 protein. Among more than 1.5 million distinct CDR3 sequences listed, about 31% were seen once. The source material was cord blood. This sequence originates from a newborn girl in good health. The chain combines TRBV5-6 with TRBJ1-4; 10 bases are shared with TRBD1. The CDR3 sequence is CASSLSGTGDEKLFF. The CDR3, as DNA: TGTGCCAGCAGCTTATCCGGGACAGGGGACGAAAAACTGTTTTTT.